This T cell receptor beta chain comes out of a study of shared clonotypes between healthy human individuals. Naivety among CD8 cells was defined by CD45RO negativity and positive CCR7 selection, thereby excluding terminally differentiated effector memory CD45RA+ cells. Per sorted-subset replicate PCR, input was around 200 ng DNA, representing tens of thousands of T cell genomes. Profiled with immunoSEQ multiplex PCR; TCRdb holds only in-frame clones, not every one. The sample holds some 2,000,000 clones; less than 95% are singletons and the top ten take roughly 1%. The specimen was naive CD8+ T cells sorted from blood. The source is a young man in good health.

Here the CDR3 reads CASSEWIAGGRGAQYF. CDR3 DNA: TGTGCCAGCAGTGAATGGATAGCGGGGGGACGCGGGGCCCAGTACTTC. This chain joins TRBV6-1 and TRBJ2-5; 10 bases agree with TRBD2. After removal of 2 bases from V and 9 bases from J, the junction contained 12 bases not matched to a gene. The CDR3 totals 16 residues. Germline V lookup: CDR1 MNHNS, CDR2 SASEGT.